This record covers a single TCR beta chain. The sample is drawn from a study of blood T cell dynamics during melanoma immunotherapy. Overall study context: Standard first-line treatment here was pembrolizumab or nivolumab plus ipilimumab in metastatic melanoma.

Time point noted: pre-treatment baseline. V lost 4 bases to trimming and J lost 9 bases, with 16 bases between them. The CDR3 has 14 amino acids. TCRdb's copy holds only in-frame clones and misses some; the assay was immunoSEQ multiplex PCR. Found here are roughly 9,500 clones, over 85% of them singletons; the top ten hold under 35%. The chain employs TRBV23-1 and TRBJ1-3, with D maybe TRBD1 (5 bases). TRBV23-1 is identified as an open reading frame with a role that is uncertain. Sequencing used blood, obtained from a patient treated with checkpoint blockade. This sequence originates from a human donor with melanoma. CDR3 nucleotide sequence: TGCGCCAGCAGTCCGCCGGGACCCCATTCCACCATATATTTT. Protein sequence: CASSPPGPHSTIYF.